These 29 T cell receptor beta chains share one sample of origin, sequenced in a study of beta chain features in type 1 diabetes. Expressed TCRB transcripts were sequenced because the isolated RNA had all been reverse transcribed beforehand. TCRdb's table, derived via immunoSEQ multiplex PCR, lists solely in-frame clones and lacks some. This table has under 950,000 clones, 17% appearing once. Sequences were obtained from naive CD4+ T cells from blood. The source is a woman aged 18-29 years in good health.

The chain uses TRBV27 and TRBJ2-1, with D unclear. CDR3 size: 15 residues. The germline gives CDR1 MNHEY, CDR2 SMNVEV (reference sequence). V was clipped by 6 bases and J by 2 bases, with 14 bases between them. The CDR3 region is CASSPILLPYNEQFF. CDR3 bases: TGTGCCAGCAGCCCTATACTCCTACCCTACAATGAGCAGTTCTTC.

The chain links TRBV4-2 to TRBJ2-7, with D possibly matching TRBD2 (7 bases). The CDR3 consists of 15 residues. Germline CDR1 and CDR2: LGHNA and YNFKEQ. Trimming took off 1 base at V and 3 bases at J, with 13 bases between the two ends. The CDR3 bases are TGTGCCAGCAGCCAAGGAAAGGGGGGGAACTACGAGCAGTACTTC. This sequence encodes CASSQGKGGNYEQYF.

The chain uses TRBV7-9 and TRBJ1-2; no clear D. CDR3 size: 13 residues. From germline, CDR1 is SEHNR and CDR2 FQNEAQ (reference sequence). The V and J ends lost 2 bases and 3 bases respectively, with 7 bases between them. Here the CDR3 DNA reads TGTGCCAGCAGCTTAACCGGGGACTATGGCTACACCTTC. As protein: CASSLTGDYGYTF.

The chain links TRBV28 to TRBJ1-5; a weak D match, TRBD1 (5 bases). The CDR3 has 15 residues. Trimming cost V 2 bases and J 6 bases, with 14 bases left between them. Germline V lookup: CDR1 MDHEN, CDR2 SYDVKM. CDR3 residues: CASSLLGRRGQPQHF. The DNA for the CDR3 is TGTGCCAGCAGTTTACTGGGACGTCGTGGTCAGCCCCAGCATTTT. The full variable domain, its missing parts supplied by reference TRBV28 and TRBJ1-5, is DVKVTQSSRYLVKRTGEKVFLECVQDMDHENMFWYRQDPGLGLRLIYFSYDVKMKEKGDIPEGYSVSREKKERFSLILESASTNQTSMYLCASSLLGRRGQPQHFGDGTRLSIL.

This clone has just a few counts. V and J are TRBV10-3 and TRBJ2-1, with 7 bases that match TRBD2. The germline V gene encodes CDR1 ENHRY and CDR2 SYGVKD. V gave up 3 bases and J gave up 7 bases; unmatched junction bases: 9. The CDR3 length is 15 residues. The CDR3 bases are TGTGCCATCAGTGATCCTTCTAGCGGAGAAAATGAGCAGTTCTTC. Amino acid sequence: CAISDPSSGENEQFF.

The chain uses TRBV6-6 and TRBJ2-7, with D perhaps matching TRBD1 (6 bases). Between the trimmed V and J ends, which lost 2 bases and 3 bases, there was a span of 8 bases. The germline V gene has CDR1 MNHNY and CDR2 SVGAGI (reference sequence). The CDR3 consists of 13 residues. The CDR3, as DNA: TGTGCCAGCAGTTACGTGGACAGCTACGAGCAGTACTTC. Its protein is CASSYVDSYEQYF.

The J gene is TRBJ1-5, the V gene TRBV6-5, with TRBD1 as a possible D gene (5 bases). Germline values: CDR1 MNHEY, CDR2 SVGAGI. CDR3 size: 16 residues. V lost 2 bases and J 4 bases, leaving 15 bases between the germline ends. The CDR3 sequence is CASSYRGQRENQPQHF. The CDR3 bases are TGTGCCAGCAGTTACCGAGGACAACGGGAAAATCAGCCCCAGCATTTT.

This clone has only a few counts. The V gene is TRBV6-6, the J gene TRBJ2-4; TRBD1 is a possible D gene (6 bases). V dropped 3 bases and J dropped 4 bases, with 10 bases sitting between them. CDR1 and CDR2 from the germline V gene are MNHNY and SVGAGI (reference sequence). This CDR3 spans 14 amino acids. The DNA for the CDR3 is TGTGCCAGCAGTTATGGGCAGGGGAAAAACATTCAGTACTTC. Translating gives CASSYGQGKNIQYF.

This clone was detected a few times. The gene calls are TRBV5-4 and TRBJ2-5, with 10 bases matching TRBD1. The CDR3 spans 14 residues. Germline-derived CDR1 and CDR2 are SGHNT and YYREEE (reference sequence). Trimming took 2 bases from V and 5 from J; bases not matched to a gene: 3. The CDR3 here is CASSLRGQGETQYF. In nucleotides, the CDR3 is TGTGCCAGCAGCTTACGGGGACAGGGGGAGACCCAGTACTTC.

This clone was recorded a few times. This sequence joins TRBV7-3 and TRBJ1-6, with a tentative D call TRBD1 (5 bases). Germline CDR1 and CDR2: SGHTA and FQGTGA. The CDR3 length is 13 residues. V gave up 5 bases and J gave up 7 bases, with 9 bases separating them. The CDR3 loop is CASSPGQNSPLHF. For the CDR3, the DNA is TGTGCCAGCAGCCCCGGACAAAATTCACCCCTCCACTTT.

This chain links TRBV18 with TRBJ1-3; TRBD1 aligns across 10 bases. The J segment lost 3 bases and the V segment lost 3 bases, leaving 8 bases of the junction unmatched. The CDR3 length is 17 residues. The germline gives CDR1 KGHSH, CDR2 LQKENI. This chain's CDR3 is CASSPIGTGDFGNTIYF. The CDR3 DNA is TGTGCCAGCTCACCTATCGGGACAGGGGATTTTGGAAACACCATATATTTT.

The V gene is TRBV29-1, the J gene TRBJ2-1; D possibly corresponds to TRBD2 (6 bases). With 5 bases removed from V and 0 bases from J, the gap between germline ends came to 23 bases. Germline V gives CDR1 SQVTM, CDR2 ANQGSEA. The CDR3 spans 18 residues. The chain's CDR3 is CSVTRGGRGLSSYNEQFF. DNA for the CDR3: TGCAGCGTTACTCGTGGGGGGAGAGGTCTCAGCTCCTACAATGAGCAGTTCTTC.

This clone was seen more than once but under ten times. The chain links TRBV27 to TRBJ2-6; a possible D gene is TRBD1 (6 bases). This CDR3 has 20 amino acids. Trimming shortened V by 0 bases and J by 5 bases, and 23 bases separated the two germline ends. The germline gives CDR1 MNHEY, CDR2 SMNVEV (reference sequence). CDR3 coding DNA: TGTGCCAGCAGTTTATCGTTTCGTGGACAGACCGTACAAAGGGCCAACGTCCTGACTTTC. Residues: CASSLSFRGQTVQRANVLTF.

This clone was found a few times. CDR3 in amino acids: CAISDLQGGNEQFF. In nucleotides, the CDR3 is TGTGCCATCAGTGACCTACAGGGGGGGAATGAGCAGTTCTTC. This chain links TRBV10-3 with TRBJ2-1, with D possibly being TRBD1 (8 bases). This CDR3 contains 14 residues. The germline CDR1 and CDR2 sequences are ENHRY and SYGVKD. Trimming took 3 bases from V and 7 from J, leaving 13 bases between them.

This rearrangement joins TRBV7-3 to TRBJ1-1; 7 bases align to TRBD1. Looked up from germline, CDR1 is SGHTA and CDR2 is FQGTGA. V was clipped by 0 bases and J by 4 bases; unmatched bases: 5. CDR3 length: 15 amino acids. The CDR3 here is CASSLTGGRVTEAFF. The CDR3 nucleotides read TGTGCCAGCAGCTTAACAGGGGGCAGGGTCACTGAAGCTTTCTTT.

This clone was observed a few times. The V call is TRBV19, the J call TRBJ1-1; D is possibly TRBD1 (5 bases). The CDR3 has 13 residues. V lost 5 bases and J 6 bases, leaving 13 bases between the germline ends. CDR1 and CDR2 from the germline V gene are LNHDA and SQIVND (reference sequence). In nucleotides, the CDR3 is TGTGCCAGTAGTCCCACCGGAGGGGCTGAAGCTTTCTTT. This codes for CASSPTGGAEAFF.

This chain connects TRBV5-4 to TRBJ2-3, with D unresolved. The V end lost 4 bases, the J end lost 3 bases, and 15 bases lay between the germline ends. CDR1 and CDR2 from the germline V gene are SGHNT and YYREEE (reference sequence). CDR3 length: 15 residues. CDR3 DNA: TGTGCCAGCAGCCAAGACCTAAAGGAGACAGATACGCAGTATTTT. It encodes CASSQDLKETDTQYF.

This clone appeared many times. The chain has TRBV10-3 and TRBJ2-1; TRBD1 might be the D (6 bases). Germline V CDR1 and CDR2: ENHRY, SYGVKD. CDR3 length equals 15 residues. V lost 6 bases to trimming and J lost 0 bases, with 12 bases between them. The DNA for the CDR3 is TGTGCCATCAGGGACCGGGACAACTCCTACAATGAGCAGTTCTTC. Its translation: CAIRDRDNSYNEQFF.

This clone was seen a handful of times. V and J are TRBV6-5 and TRBJ1-2, with 7 bases aligning to TRBD1. The CDR3 spans 13 residues. V shed 6 bases and J 4 bases; nucleotides not matched to a gene: 5. Germline V gene data show CDR1 as MNHEY and CDR2 as SVGAGI. Here the CDR3 reads CASSEQGLYGYTF. The CDR3 bases are TGTGCCAGCAGCGAACAGGGGCTCTATGGCTACACCTTC.

The J gene is TRBJ2-3, the V gene TRBV18, with D perhaps matching TRBD2 (6 bases). With 3 bases removed from V and 2 bases from J, the gap between germline ends came to 21 bases. Germline V lookup: CDR1 KGHSH, CDR2 LQKENI. The CDR3 is made up of 18 amino acids. CDR3 amino acids: CASSPWTEGEFDTDTQYF. Written as DNA, the CDR3 is TGTGCCAGCTCACCCTGGACGGAGGGCGAGTTTGACACAGATACGCAGTATTTT.

CDR3 sequence reads: CASSYSLRGGEKLFF. The CDR3 coding sequence is TGTGCCAGCAGTTACTCCCTCAGGGGTGGCGAAAAACTGTTTTTT. The chain carries TRBV6-5 and TRBJ1-4; TRBD1 might be the D (6 bases). This CDR3 is built from 15 residues. V shed 0 bases and J shed 8 bases, with 13 bases lying between them. CDR1 MNHEY and CDR2 SVGAGI come from the germline V gene.

This clone came up a few times. J is TRBJ2-7 and V is TRBV28; TRBD2 agrees at 9 bases. This CDR3 is 18 amino acids long. V shed 5 bases and J 0 bases; nucleotides not matched to a gene: 14. Germline V gene sequence: CDR1 MDHEN, CDR2 SYDVKM. CDR3 bases: TGTGCCAGCAGTCTTGGGGGTAGCGGGAGATGGTCCTCCTACGAGCAGTACTTC. Protein product: CASSLGGSGRWSSYEQYF.

This clone was seen more than once but under ten times. The gene calls are TRBV10-3 and TRBJ2-3, with a weak D call TRBD2 (5 bases). V lost 3 bases and J 6 bases, leaving 13 bases between the germline ends. This CDR3 spans 14 amino acids. CDR1 and CDR2 from the germline V gene are ENHRY and SYGVKD. The CDR3 region is CAISDWSGTDTQYF. Here the CDR3 DNA reads TGTGCCATCAGTGATTGGAGCGGTACCGATACGCAGTATTTT.

The table lists this clone with a few counts. J is TRBJ2-3 and V is TRBV9; 7 positions agree with TRBD2. Germline V gives CDR1 SGDLS, CDR2 YYNGEE. The length of the CDR3 is 14 residues. J was trimmed by 2 bases and V by 5 bases; bases with no gene match: 5. The CDR3 loop is CASSWEGNTDTQYF. The CDR3 DNA reads as TGTGCCAGCAGTTGGGAGGGAAACACAGATACGCAGTATTTT.

The sample holds a few counts of this clone. J is TRBJ1-4 and V is TRBV4-3; D is unresolved. The CDR3 extends over 13 amino acids. Germline loops: CDR1 LGHNA, CDR2 YSLEER. V was trimmed by 2 bases and J by 8 bases, leaving 9 bases between them. The CDR3 bases are TGCGCCAGCAGCCAAAACTTTGGAGAAAAACTGTTTTTT. Protein product: CASSQNFGEKLFF.

This clone showed up just a few times. The chain employs TRBV29-1 and TRBJ2-5; 14 bases are shared with TRBD2. Germline trimming cut 8 bases from V and 3 bases from J; bases unmatched to any gene: 11. Per the germline V gene, CDR1 is SQVTM and CDR2 is ANQGSEA. The CDR3 runs to 16 residues. The CDR3 DNA reads as TGCAGCTCCCGGGAGGGGACTAGCGGGAGTAAAGAGACCCAGTACTTC. Its translation: CSSREGTSGSKETQYF. Full variable domain (remainder filled in from reference TRBV29-1 and TRBJ2-5): SAVISQKPSRDICQRGTSLTIQCQVDSQVTMMFWYRQQPGQSLTLIATANQGSEATYESGFVIDKFPISRPNLTFSTLTVSNMSPEDSSIYLCSSREGTSGSKETQYFGPGTRLLVL.

The chain is built from TRBV7-9 and TRBJ2-5; D may correspond to TRBD1 or TRBD2 (6 bases each). This CDR3 comprises 17 residues. V lost 7 bases and J lost 5, with 26 bases in between. Germline V CDR1 and CDR2: SEHNR, FQNEAQ (reference sequence). In nucleotides, the CDR3 is TGTGCCAGCAACGTCTTACGGGGGCGCCCTGGGGGGGAGACCCAGTACTTC. It yields the protein CASNVLRGRPGGETQYF.

The chain joins TRBV29-1 to TRBJ1-3, with D unclear. Trimming took 4 bases from V and 2 from J, leaving 9 bases between them. CDR1 is SQVTM, CDR2 ANQGSEA, per germline. The CDR3 is 13 residues long. The CDR3 is CSVVWRTGNTIYF. The CDR3 DNA is TGCAGCGTTGTCTGGAGGACTGGAAACACCATATATTTT.

This chain uses TRBV2 with TRBJ2-1, with a weak D call TRBD2 (6 bases). This CDR3 has 16 amino acids. V was clipped by 4 bases and J by 2 bases, with 15 bases between them. Per the germline V gene, CDR1 is SNHLY and CDR2 is FYNNEI. The CDR3 DNA reads TGTGCCAGCAGTGGATTAGAAGCGGGCGCCTACAATGAGCAGTTCTTC. Protein sequence: CASSGLEAGAYNEQFF.